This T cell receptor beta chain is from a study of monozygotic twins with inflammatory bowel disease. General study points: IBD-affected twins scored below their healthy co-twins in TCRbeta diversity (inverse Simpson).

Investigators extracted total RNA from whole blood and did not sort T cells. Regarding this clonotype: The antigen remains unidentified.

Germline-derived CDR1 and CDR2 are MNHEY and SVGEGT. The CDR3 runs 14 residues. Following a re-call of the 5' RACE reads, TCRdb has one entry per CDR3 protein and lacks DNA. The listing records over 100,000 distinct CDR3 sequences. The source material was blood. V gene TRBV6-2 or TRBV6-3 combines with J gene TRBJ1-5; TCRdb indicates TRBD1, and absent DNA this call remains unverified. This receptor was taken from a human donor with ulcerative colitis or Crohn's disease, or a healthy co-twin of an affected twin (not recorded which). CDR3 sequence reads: CASRLGGSGQPQHF.